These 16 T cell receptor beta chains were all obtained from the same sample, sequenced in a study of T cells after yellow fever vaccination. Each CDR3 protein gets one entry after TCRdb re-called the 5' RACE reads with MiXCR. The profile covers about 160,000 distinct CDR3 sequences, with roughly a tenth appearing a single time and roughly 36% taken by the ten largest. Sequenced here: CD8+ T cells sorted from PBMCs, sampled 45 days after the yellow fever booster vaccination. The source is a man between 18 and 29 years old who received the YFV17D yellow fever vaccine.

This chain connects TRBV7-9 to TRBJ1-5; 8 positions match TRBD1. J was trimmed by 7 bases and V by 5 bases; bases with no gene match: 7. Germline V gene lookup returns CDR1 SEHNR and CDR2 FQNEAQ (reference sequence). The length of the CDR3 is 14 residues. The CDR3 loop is CASSRTGSGQPQHF. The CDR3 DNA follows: TGTGCCAGCAGCCGGACAGGGAGTGGGCAGCCCCAGCATTTT.

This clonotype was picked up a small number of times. This CDR3 reads CASSYYRGLGEGNTIYF. CDR3 DNA: TGTGCCAGCAGTTATTATCGGGGGCTGGGTGAAGGAAACACCATATATTTT. This chain connects TRBV12-3 or TRBV12-4 to TRBJ1-3; perhaps TRBD1 as D (6 bases). The CDR3 runs to 17 residues. The germline V and J ends were trimmed by 4 bases and 4 bases, with 20 bases remaining between them.

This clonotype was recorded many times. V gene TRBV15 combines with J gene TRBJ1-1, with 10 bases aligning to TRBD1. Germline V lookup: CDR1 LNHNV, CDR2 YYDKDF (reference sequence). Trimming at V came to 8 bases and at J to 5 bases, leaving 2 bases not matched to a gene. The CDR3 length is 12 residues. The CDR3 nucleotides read TGTGCCACCGAGGGACAGGGGACTGAAGCTTTCTTT. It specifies CATEGQGTEAFF. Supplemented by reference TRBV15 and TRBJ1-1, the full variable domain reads DAMVIQNPRYQVTQFGKPVTLSCSQTLNHNVMYWYQQKSSQAPKLLFHYYDKDFNNEADTPDNFQSRRPNTSFCFLDIRSPGLGDTAMYLCATEGQGTEAFFGQGTRLTVV.

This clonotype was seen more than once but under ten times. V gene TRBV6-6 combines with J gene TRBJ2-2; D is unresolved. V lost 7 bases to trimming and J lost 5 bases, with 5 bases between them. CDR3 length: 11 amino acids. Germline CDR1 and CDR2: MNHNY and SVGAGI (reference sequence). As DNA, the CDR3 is TGTGCCAGCACCACAACCGGGGAGCTGTTTTTT. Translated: CASTTTGELFF.

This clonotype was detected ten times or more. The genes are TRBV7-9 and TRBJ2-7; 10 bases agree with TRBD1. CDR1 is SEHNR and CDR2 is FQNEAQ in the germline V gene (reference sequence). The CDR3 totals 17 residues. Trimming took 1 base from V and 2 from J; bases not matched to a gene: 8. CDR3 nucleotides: TGTGCCAGCAGCTTAGAGGGGGGACAGGGGAACCCCTACGAGCAGTACTTC. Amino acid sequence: CASSLEGGQGNPYEQYF.

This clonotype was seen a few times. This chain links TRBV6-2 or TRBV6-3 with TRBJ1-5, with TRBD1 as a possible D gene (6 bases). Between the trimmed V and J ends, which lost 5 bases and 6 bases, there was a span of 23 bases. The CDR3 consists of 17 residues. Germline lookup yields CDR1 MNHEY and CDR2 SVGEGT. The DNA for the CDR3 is TGTGCCAGCAGTCCCCCACCGCCGGACAGCCGGGGTCAGCCCCAGCATTTT. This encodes CASSPPPPDSRGQPQHF.

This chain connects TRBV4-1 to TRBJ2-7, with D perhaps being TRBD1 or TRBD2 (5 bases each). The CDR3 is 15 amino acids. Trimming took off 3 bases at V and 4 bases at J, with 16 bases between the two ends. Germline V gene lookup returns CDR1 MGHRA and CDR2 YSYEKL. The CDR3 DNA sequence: TGCGCCAGCAGCCAGGAGGAGCAGGGCGGGTACGAGCAGTACTTC. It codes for CASSQEEQGGYEQYF.

The chain's CDR3 is CSVYKALRNTIYF. The CDR3 DNA follows: TGCAGTGTGTACAAAGCGTTGAGGAACACCATATATTTT. The V gene is TRBV20-1, the J gene TRBJ1-3; D gene unclear. The germline V and J ends were trimmed by 7 bases and 7 bases, with 17 bases remaining between them. CDR1 is DFQATT, CDR2 SNEGSKA, per germline (reference sequence). The CDR3 contains 13 residues.

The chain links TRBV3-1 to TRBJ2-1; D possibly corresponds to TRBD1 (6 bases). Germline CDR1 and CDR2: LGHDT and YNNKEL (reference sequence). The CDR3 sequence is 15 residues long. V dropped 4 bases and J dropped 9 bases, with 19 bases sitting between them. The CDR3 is CASSLMAGVVIEQFF. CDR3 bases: TGTGCCAGCAGCCTGATGGCAGGGGTAGTGATTGAGCAGTTCTTC.

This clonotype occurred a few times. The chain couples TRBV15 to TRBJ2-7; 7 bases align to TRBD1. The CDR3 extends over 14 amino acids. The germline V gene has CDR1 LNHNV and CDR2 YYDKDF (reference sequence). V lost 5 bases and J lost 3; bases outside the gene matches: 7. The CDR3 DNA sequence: TGTGCCACCAGCGGGCGATCAGGGGGCTACGAGCAGTACTTC. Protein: CATSGRSGGYEQYF. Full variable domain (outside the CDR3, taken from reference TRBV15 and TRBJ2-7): DAMVIQNPRYQVTQFGKPVTLSCSQTLNHNVMYWYQQKSSQAPKLLFHYYDKDFNNEADTPDNFQSRRPNTSFCFLDIRSPGLGDTAMYLCATSGRSGGYEQYFGPGTRLTVT.

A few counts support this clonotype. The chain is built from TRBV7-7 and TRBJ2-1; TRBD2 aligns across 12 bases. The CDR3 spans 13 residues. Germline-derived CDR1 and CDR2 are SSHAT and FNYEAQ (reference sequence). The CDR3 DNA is TGTGCTTCTAGCGGGGGGGCCTACAATGAGCAGTTCTTC. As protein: CASSGGAYNEQFF.

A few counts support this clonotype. In DNA, the CDR3 is TGTGCCATCAGATATACCCGGACAGGACTCGATACGCAGTATTTT. Residues: CAIRYTRTGLDTQYF. The rearrangement joins TRBV10-3 to TRBJ2-3, with 7 bases that match TRBD1. The J segment lost 6 bases and the V segment lost 6 bases, leaving 12 bases of the junction unmatched. This CDR3 comprises 15 residues. The germline gives CDR1 ENHRY, CDR2 SYGVKD.

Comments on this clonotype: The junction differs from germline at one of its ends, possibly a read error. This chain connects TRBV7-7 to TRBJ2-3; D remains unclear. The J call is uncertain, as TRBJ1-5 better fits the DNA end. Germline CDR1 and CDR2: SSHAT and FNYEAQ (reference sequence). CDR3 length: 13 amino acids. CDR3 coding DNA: TGTGCTAGCAGCTTAGAGATAGGAGATACGCAGCATTTT. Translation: CASSLEIGDTQHF.

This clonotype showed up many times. The CDR3 nucleotides read TGTGCCAGCACCCTAAAATCAGGCTTCAATGAGCAGTTCTTC. It specifies CASTLKSGFNEQFF. The chain joins TRBV7-2 to TRBJ2-1; D is unclear. Looked up from germline, CDR1 is SGHTA and CDR2 is FQGNSA. V dropped 7 bases and J dropped 6 bases, with 16 bases sitting between them. The CDR3 has 14 amino acids.

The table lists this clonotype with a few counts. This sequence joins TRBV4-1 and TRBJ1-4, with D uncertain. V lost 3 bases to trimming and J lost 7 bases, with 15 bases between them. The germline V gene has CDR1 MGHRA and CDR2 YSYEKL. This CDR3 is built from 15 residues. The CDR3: CASSQIVRGPEKLFF. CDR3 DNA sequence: TGCGCCAGCAGCCAGATAGTCAGAGGACCTGAAAAACTGTTTTTT.

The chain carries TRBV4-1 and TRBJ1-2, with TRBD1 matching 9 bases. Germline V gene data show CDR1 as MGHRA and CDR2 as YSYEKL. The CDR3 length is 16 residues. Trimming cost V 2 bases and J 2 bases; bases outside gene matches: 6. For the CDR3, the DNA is TGCGCCAGCAGCCAACTACGGACAGGGGTGAACTATGGCTACACCTTC. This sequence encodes CASSQLRTGVNYGYTF.